This entry lists 24 T cell receptor beta chains sequenced from one sample in a study of T cells in Graves' hyperthyroidism and ophthalmopathy. The CDR3 regions of TCR beta were amplified from RNA transcripts. A set of HTBI primers served as the primers for a first-round RT-PCR of the TCR CDR3. MiXCR was run by TCRdb on the multiplex PCR reads, yielding one entry per CDR3 protein. The sample has hundreds of thousands of distinct CDR3 sequences, approximately 13% seen once. Specimen: blood. These receptors came from a woman aged 25-40 years with Graves' hyperthyroidism.

CDR3 region: CASSPSRRSGGLSTDTQYF. The CDR3 DNA is TGTGCCAGCAGCCCCTCACGGCGAAGTGGGGGGCTTAGCACAGATACGCAGTATTTT. The chain couples TRBV6-1 to TRBJ2-3; D tentatively reads TRBD1 or TRBD2 (6 bases each). This CDR3 is built from 19 residues. Per germline, CDR1 MNHNS and CDR2 SASEGT. V was shortened by 6 bases and J by 0 bases, with 25 bases between the two germline ends.

The genes are TRBV29-1 and TRBJ1-1; D is ambiguous. This CDR3 has 12 residues. Germline CDR1 and CDR2: SQVTM and ANQGSEA. With 5 bases removed from V and 4 bases from J, the gap between germline ends came to 11 bases. The CDR3 protein is CSVRREGTEAFF. The DNA of the CDR3 is TGCAGCGTTAGGAGGGAAGGCACTGAAGCTTTCTTT.

This clonotype was seen many times. The chain employs TRBV27 and TRBJ2-1; 7 positions match TRBD1. The CDR3 runs 11 residues. Germline trimming cut 7 bases from V and 12 bases from J; bases unmatched to any gene: 6. Germline values: CDR1 MNHEY, CDR2 SMNVEV (reference sequence). CDR3 protein: CASKTRQGQFF. CDR3 coding DNA: TGTGCCAGCAAGACCCGACAGGGGCAGTTCTTC.

Comments on this clonotype: Since a much larger clone is just one base distant, this may be a read error. The conserved phenylalanine or tryptophan is not found at the CDR3 terminus, so this likely reflects a read error. J is TRBJ1-5 and V is TRBV28, with D perhaps TRBD1 (6 bases). Trimming left V 3 bases short and J 9 bases short, with 15 bases between. This CDR3 contains 14 residues. CDR1 MDHEN and CDR2 SYDVKM come from the germline V gene. The CDR3 DNA reads TGTGCCAGCAGTTTGTTCAGGGGTGACTCGCCCCAGCATATT. It is translated as CASSLFRGDSPQHI.

In its sample, this clonotype was seen many times. The genes are TRBV28 and TRBJ2-2; either TRBD1 or TRBD2 may fit D (5 bases each). The CDR3 covers 13 residues. V gave up 10 bases and J gave up 5 bases, with 14 bases separating them. Germline lookup yields CDR1 MDHEN and CDR2 SYDVKM. The CDR3 protein is CAIGGTGTGELFF. The DNA of the CDR3 is TGTGCCATCGGTGGGACCGGGACCGGGGAGCTGTTTTTT.

This clonotype has at least ten counts. V gene TRBV14 combines with J gene TRBJ2-5, with 8 bases lining up with TRBD2. CDR3 length equals 15 residues. J lost 5 bases, V lost 3 bases, and 8 bases had no gene match. Germline CDR1 is SGHDN and CDR2 is FVKESK. The CDR3 DNA follows: TGTGCCAGCAGCCAGATCGGGACTAGTTGGGAGACCCAGTACTTC. Protein sequence: CASSQIGTSWETQYF.

This clonotype has just a few counts. The chain has TRBV10-3 and TRBJ1-5; D is ambiguous. The V gene lost 2 bases and the J gene lost 1 base, with 6 bases spanning the gap. The CDR3 is made up of 14 amino acids. Germline CDR1 reads ENHRY; CDR2 reads SYGVKD. Here the CDR3 reads CAISEAGSNQPQHF. The CDR3 nucleotides read TGTGCCATCAGTGAGGCAGGCAGCAATCAGCCCCAGCATTTT.

In this sample, this clonotype turned up many times. The V and J genes are TRBV28 and TRBJ1-1; D is uncertain. The CDR3 has 13 amino acids. From germline, CDR1 is MDHEN and CDR2 SYDVKM. The ends were cut back, 6 bases at V and 0 bases at J, with 8 bases in the middle. CDR3 amino acids: CASRHFMNTEAFF. The CDR3 DNA reads as TGTGCCAGCAGACACTTCATGAACACTGAAGCTTTCTTT. Together with reference TRBV28 and TRBJ1-1, the CDR3 gives the full variable domain: DVKVTQSSRYLVKRTGEKVFLECVQDMDHENMFWYRQDPGLGLRLIYFSYDVKMKEKGDIPEGYSVSREKKERFSLILESASTNQTSMYLCASRHFMNTEAFFGQGTRLTVV.

In this sample, this clonotype turned up many times. This rearrangement joins TRBV6-1 to TRBJ2-1; D is uncertain. CDR1 is MNHNS, CDR2 SASEGT, per germline. This CDR3 comprises 14 residues. Trimming left V 5 bases short and J 4 bases short, with 12 bases between. CDR3 residues: CASSTAKSYNEQFF. The CDR3 coding sequence is TGTGCCAGCAGTACAGCGAAGTCTTACAATGAGCAGTTCTTC.

This clonotype appeared a few times. V is TRBV6-1 and J is TRBJ2-3; D may be TRBD2 (5 bases). V was clipped by 8 bases and J by 6 bases, with 15 bases between them. The CDR3 extends over 13 amino acids. Germline lookup yields CDR1 MNHNS and CDR2 SASEGT. The CDR3 loop reads CASSRAGGDTQYF. In DNA, the CDR3 is TGTGCCAGCTCGAGGGCGGGTGGGGATACGCAGTATTTT.

This clonotype was seen many times. The genes are TRBV27 and TRBJ2-7; weak D call: TRBD1 (6 bases). Germline lookup yields CDR1 MNHEY and CDR2 SMNVEV (reference sequence). V was pared by 2 bases and J by 7 bases, with 12 bases between. This CDR3 is built from 13 residues. CDR3 sequence (DNA): TGTGCCAGCAGTTTAGACGACAGGTTAGAGCAGTACTTC. Encoded protein: CASSLDDRLEQYF.

This clonotype occurred a few times. The chain links TRBV29-1 to TRBJ2-7, with D possibly being TRBD2 (7 bases). The CDR3 has 14 residues. Per germline, CDR1 SQVTM and CDR2 ANQGSEA. The germline V and J ends were trimmed by 4 bases and 0 bases, with 13 bases remaining between them. The CDR3 loop is CSVGGGASSYEQYF. The CDR3 DNA follows: TGCAGCGTTGGTGGGGGGGCAAGCTCCTACGAGCAGTACTTC.

This clonotype was seen repeatedly, ten times or more. V gene TRBV6-1 combines with J gene TRBJ1-5; the match to TRBD1 covers 8 bases. CDR3 length: 15 amino acids. V was clipped by 6 bases and J by 8 bases; unmatched bases: 12. The germline CDR1 and CDR2 sequences are MNHNS and SASEGT. CDR3 sequence reads: CASRPTGTGHEPQHF. The DNA for the CDR3 is TGTGCCAGCAGACCCACCGGGACAGGCCATGAGCCCCAGCATTTT.

In this sample, this clonotype turned up many times. The gene calls are TRBV28 and TRBJ2-2; D remains unclear. Trimming stripped 7 bases from V and 3 bases from J, with 12 bases between. Looked up from germline, CDR1 is MDHEN and CDR2 is SYDVKM. CDR3 size: 14 residues. This chain's CDR3 is CASKGSPDTGELFF. The CDR3 DNA reads as TGTGCCAGCAAAGGCAGTCCGGACACCGGGGAGCTGTTTTTT.

This clonotype was detected only a few times. This rearrangement joins TRBV19 to TRBJ2-7, with D possibly being TRBD1 (6 bases). The germline gives CDR1 LNHDA, CDR2 SQIVND (reference sequence). The CDR3 consists of 12 residues. Deletions cut 3 bases from V and 5 bases from J, with 8 bases between. CDR3 DNA sequence: TGTGCCAGTAGTATCACAGGGAACGAGCAGTACTTC. Translating gives CASSITGNEQYF.

This clonotype was seen repeatedly, ten times or more. The chain recombines TRBV28 with TRBJ1-6, with TRBD1 matching 11 bases. CDR3 size: 15 residues. The junction had 8 bases not matched to a gene; V was cut back by 6 bases and J by 10 bases. In germline, CDR1 is MDHEN, CDR2 SYDVKM. CDR3 DNA sequence: TGTGCCAGCAGGGGGGGACAGGGGGAAGGCTCACCCCTCCACTTT. As protein: CASRGGQGEGSPLHF.

This clonotype has just a few counts. The chain joins TRBV6-1 to TRBJ2-7, with 8 positions matching TRBD1. This CDR3 has 16 residues. Germline CDR1 and CDR2: MNHNS and SASEGT. The V and J ends lost 5 bases and 1 base, in that order; junction bases with no gene match: 10. The chain's CDR3 is CASSRFGTGDSYEQYF. CDR3 nucleotide sequence: TGTGCCAGCAGTCGTTTCGGGACAGGCGATTCCTACGAGCAGTACTTC.

This sequence joins TRBV2 and TRBJ2-5; 8 bases align to TRBD2. This CDR3 comprises 14 residues. Looked up from germline, CDR1 is SNHLY and CDR2 is FYNNEI. Trimming cost V 8 bases and J 5 bases; bases outside gene matches: 10. The CDR3 spells CASSSGLVIETQYF. The CDR3 nucleotides are TGTGCCAGCTCCTCGGGACTAGTAATTGAGACCCAGTACTTC.

This chain uses TRBV13 with TRBJ2-2, with 8 bases matching TRBD2. The CDR3 covers 19 residues. The germline gives CDR1 PRHDT, CDR2 FYEKMQ (reference sequence). Germline trimming cut 2 bases from V and 5 bases from J; bases unmatched to any gene: 16. The CDR3 sequence is CASSLIWGPRREDTGELFF. The CDR3 DNA is TGTGCCAGCAGCTTAATCTGGGGGCCCCGGCGGGAGGATACCGGGGAGCTGTTTTTT.

This clonotype appeared many times. The V and J genes are TRBV6-2 or TRBV6-3 and TRBJ2-3; TRBD2 matches at 7 bases. CDR1 is MNHEY and CDR2 is SVGEGT in the germline V gene. The CDR3 runs 16 residues. The J segment lost 4 bases and the V segment lost 6 bases, leaving 13 bases of the junction unmatched. CDR3 nucleotides: TGTGCCAGCAGATCTCAGACTAGACTAGCCTCAGATACGCAGTATTTT. Residues: CASRSQTRLASDTQYF.

With respect to this clonotype: It may be a read error: a sequence one base away is much more abundant. This chain links TRBV2 with TRBJ2-7; TRBD1 might be the D (6 bases). Per germline, CDR1 SNHLY and CDR2 FYNNEI. The CDR3 loop spans 14 amino acids. CDR3 in amino acids: CASSDSDSSCEQYF. For the CDR3, the DNA is TGTGCCAGCAGCGATTCGGACAGCTCCTGCGAGCAGTACTTC.

This clonotype has at least ten counts. The rearrangement joins TRBV28 to TRBJ2-2; D unclear. Germline lookup yields CDR1 MDHEN and CDR2 SYDVKM. The CDR3 sequence is 16 residues long. Trimming took off 6 bases at V and 8 bases at J, with 22 bases between the two ends. CDR3 protein: CASRPLWIHTGGELFF. As DNA, the CDR3 is TGTGCCAGCAGACCCCTCTGGATCCACACCGGAGGGGAGCTGTTTTTT.

The gene calls are TRBV30 and TRBJ1-3; the match to TRBD1 covers 9 bases. Germline assignment: CDR1 GTSNPN and CDR2 SVGIG (reference sequence). Germline trimming cut 0 bases from V and 0 bases from J; bases unmatched to any gene: 6. There are 17 residues in the CDR3. The CDR3 region is CAWSVGQGFFSGNTIYF. The DNA of the CDR3 is TGTGCCTGGAGTGTAGGACAGGGGTTTTTCTCTGGAAACACCATATATTTT.

The V and J genes are TRBV2 and TRBJ2-1; 9 bases line up with TRBD1. CDR3 length: 16 residues. V was pared by 6 bases and J by 2 bases, with 8 bases of the junction left unmatched. CDR1 and CDR2 from the germline V gene are SNHLY and FYNNEI. CDR3 bases: TGTGCCAGCAGCCAACAGGGGGCTACCCCCTACAATGAGCAGTTCTTC. Translating gives CASSQQGATPYNEQFF. The entire variable domain, with the rest obtained from reference TRBV2 and TRBJ2-1, is as follows: EPEVTQTPSHQVTQMGQEVILRCVPISNHLYFYWYRQILGQKVEFLVSFYNNEISEKSEIFDDQFSVERPDGSNFTLKIRSTKLEDSAMYFCASSQQGATPYNEQFFGPGTRLTVL.